This T cell receptor beta chain is from a study of vaccination and CD4 T cells after COVID-19 (dated by TCRdb to between 2022 and 2023). General notes on the study: Every convalescent patient had a positive nasal swab PCR test for SARS-CoV-2, with mild disease in eight to ten patients and severe disease in one. Participants received two doses of either the Pfizer-BioNTech BNT162b2 vaccine (n=8) or the Moderna mRNA-1273 vaccine (n=2). In over 8 COVID-19 convalescent patients and a handful of infection-naive healthy vaccine recipients, researchers compared the spike-specific CD4+ TCR repertoire from before mRNA vaccination with the repertoire from after. As controls, cultures received a CEFX viral epitope pool (the positive control), an HIV-1 Nef peptide pool (the negative control), or no peptide at all. For stimulating the cultures, overlapping spike peptide pools were used, derived from SARS-CoV-2 as well as from the common cold coronaviruses HCoV-NL63, HCoV-OC43 and HCoV-229E. Post-COVID blood samples were collected from convalescent patients a median of roughly 100 days after diagnosis, with a range of roughly 30 to 161 days. Six males and four females were included in the convalescent cohort, with two Hispanic individuals, seven Caucasians, two Asians and one multiracial person represented. Post-vaccine blood samples were obtained a median of approximately 74 days after the second vaccine dose, with a range of roughly 12 to 250 days. Overall study outcomes, separate from this receptor: Relatively few convalescent patients were included in the study, and early timepoints after natural infection were not analyzed. In convalescent patients, a median approximately 86% of post-vaccine SARS-CoV-2-reactive clones were detected only after vaccination, and vaccine-specific priming was suggested by this finding. Of the vaccine-specific clones found in convalescent patients, nearly all (304 of 307) were mono-reactive for SARS-CoV-2 spike instead of being cross-reactive with common cold coronaviruses. An increase in the median number of SARS-CoV-2-reactive clonotypes from approximately 21 after infection to roughly 38 after vaccination was observed, but the change was not found to be significant.

This clonotype was picked up a small number of times. Which antigen it targets is not known. Within one base of it there is no much larger clone, and no base qualities were kept. The junction carries 13 bases between V and J, which are trimmed by 1 base and 1 base respectively. The CDR1 and CDR2 encoded by the germline V gene (reference sequence) are SEHNR and FQNEAQ. The CDR3 spans 16 residues, from the cysteine through the phenylalanine. CDR3 DNA is the only sequence kept; it has 48 bases, read in frame from the first base. The label giving this sample's treatment or condition can be read as: roughly 11-day PBMC culture with coronavirus spike peptide pools or control peptides (ViraFEST assay). The ViraFEST assay was used in the study, in which antigen-specific T cells were expanded with peptide pools and expanded clonotypes were subsequently identified by TCR sequencing. The positive SARS-CoV-2 PCR tests of the convalescent patients were dated from March to December 2020, before the Alpha, Beta and Delta variants emerged in the United States. Fewer than 2.5 million PBMCs per well were cultured in IMDM with approximately 5% human AB serum and 8 to 10 IU/ml IL-2, plus 10 ug/ml peptide pools. Half of the culture medium was replaced with fresh IL-2-containing medium on days 3 and 7. After around 10 days of culture, CD4+ T cells were isolated by negative selection with the EasySep CD4+ T cell isolation kit. Ficoll-Paque Plus gradient centrifugation was used to isolate PBMCs from whole blood, and the isolated PBMCs were then either used fresh or cryopreserved at -140C. In general, triplicate wells were set up for every culture condition.

Library preparation was by PCR. DNA from cultured CD4+ T cells underwent TCR sequencing with the Oncomine TCR Beta short-read assay at the Johns Hopkins FTIC core. The QIAamp micro DNA kit was used to extract genomic DNA from the cultured CD4+ T cells. The Oncomine TCR Beta libraries from cultured CD4+ T cells were pooled using unique dual indexes and then sequenced on an Illumina iSeq 100. Per the authors' processing: Non-productive sequences were removed, and CDR3s that did not start with C, did not end with F or W, or were shorter than 7 amino acids were discarded. Antigen-specific clonotypes were identified using the MANAFEST web application through comparison of peptide-stimulated wells with reference and other culture wells. Positive clones required FDR below 0.05, an odds ratio above 5, and productive frequency above 0.1% in at least two of three replicate wells. A clonotype was classed as cross-reactive if the clonotype showed significant expansion both in SARS-CoV-2 spike wells and in at least one common cold coronavirus spike condition. Levenshtein distances (stringdist) and unrooted phylogenetic trees (ape) in R version 3.6.1 were used to assess CDR3 homology. TCRdb reprocessed the public reads (quality trimming at Q25 with fastp, clone calling with MiXCR) and kept in-frame beta chains. Under each unique CDR3 protein, matching rows form one entry showing the most common genes and DNA. The authors' filters were not applied to this entry. Present in this sample are some 16,000 distinct CDR3 sequences, about two fifths of which were seen just once. Of the sample, 7.3% is held by the ten largest clones.

The chain links TRBV7-9 with TRBJ2-5, with the D gene call left open. The sequence was obtained from a human donor who had recovered from COVID-19. This specimen consisted of CD4+ T cells from blood, cultured in vitro, obtained after SARS-CoV-2 vaccination. The CDR3 region: CASSLDRSSGQETQYF. The sequence in DNA is TGTGCCAGCAGCTTAGACCGATCTTCGGGCCAAGAGACCCAGTACTTC.